The 4 T cell receptor beta chains below come from one sample, sequenced in a study of blood T cell repertoires in COVID-19 (dated by TCRdb to 2019 to 2021). Library preparation used the immunoSEQ multiplex PCR assay. TCRdb obtained this table from immuneACCESS and retained in-frame rearrangements with V and J assigned. These tables miss some clones; where compared with another copy, unresolved V genes account for less than half of the shortfall, and the remainder is unexplained. The table for this sample lists more than 85,000 clones; roughly 88% of them were counted only once. The top ten hold 20% to 30% of the sample. Sequencing was done on a sample of peripheral blood. The receptors derive from a man aged 60 to 69 with acute or convalescent COVID-19.

This clone was recorded only once. V is TRBV20-1 and J is TRBJ2-7, with 9 positions matching TRBD2. Germline V gene lookup returns CDR1 DFQATT and CDR2 SNEGSKA (reference sequence). V lost 3 bases and J lost 3; bases outside the gene matches: 12. This CDR3 is built from 16 residues. This chain's CDR3 is CSASDPGAGGYYEQYF. The CDR3 coding sequence is TGCAGTGCTAGTGACCCCGGGGCGGGGGGGTACTACGAGCAGTACTTC.

The CDR3 protein is CASTGTGVGANVLTF. The CDR3, as DNA: TGTGCCAGTACCGGGACAGGGGTCGGGGCCAACGTCCTGACTTTC. The chain uses TRBV19 and TRBJ2-6; 10 positions agree with TRBD1. V was clipped by 7 bases and J by 4 bases; unmatched bases: 4. The CDR3 is 15 residues long. Germline assignment: CDR1 LNHDA and CDR2 SQIVND (reference sequence).

This rearrangement joins TRBV27 to TRBJ2-1; 8 bases are shared with TRBD1. V lost 6 bases and J lost 5; bases outside the gene matches: 6. Per germline, CDR1 MNHEY and CDR2 SMNVEV (reference sequence). The length of the CDR3 is 14 residues. CDR3 coding DNA: TGTGCCAGCAGCCCTCGGGACAGGAACAATGAGCAGTTCTTC. This codes for CASSPRDRNNEQFF.

This chain uses TRBV5-1 with TRBJ2-1, with D unclear. This CDR3 is 13 amino acids long. Germline values: CDR1 SGHRS, CDR2 YFSETQ. Trimming shortened V by 1 base and J by 8 bases, and 10 bases separated the two germline ends. The CDR3 DNA reads TGCGCCAGCAGCTTGACAGTTTTCGATGAGCAGTTCTTC. It specifies CASSLTVFDEQFF.